The following is a T cell receptor beta chain sequence with its context. This clone was counted a single time. The specificity of this receptor is unknown. Base qualities are not at hand, and no much larger clone is one base apart. The time point label of this sample denotes: cycle 4 day 1 (C4D1), after less than 7 weeks of nivolumab. Every trial patient had relapsed following autologous stem cell transplantation, and prior brentuximab vedotin exposure was what differed among cohorts A, B and C. A total of more than 55 patients with relapsed/refractory classical Hodgkin lymphoma made up the trial cohort, and each patient's best overall response was complete response, partial response or progressive disease. Single-agent nivolumab was administered to trial patients in the multi-cohort phase II CheckMate 205 trial. An independent review committee assessed best overall response by applying the 2007 International Working Group response criteria. PBMCs from the trial were collected at three points: immediately before nivolumab initiation (C1D1), and during therapy at cycle 2 day 1 and cycle 4 day 1. Peripheral blood was collected in 8 mL Vacutainer Cell Preparation Tubes, from which PBMCs were isolated by centrifugation and then cryopreserved.

This sample was included in a study of PD-1 blockade in classical Hodgkin lymphoma (dated by TCRdb to the early 2020s). Looking at the study overall: Nivolumab dosing was 3 mg/kg intravenously every 2 weeks, continuing until either disease progression or unacceptable toxicity. The study used CyTOF and TCR beta sequencing to define a peripheral blood immune signature of response to PD-1 blockade in classical Hodgkin lymphoma. The paper's findings and limits, for the study overall: Lower diversity was seen in patients whose nivolumab began less than 1 year after ASCT, and these patients were left out of later analyses so that immune reconstitution would not confound the results. Baseline TCR diversity was reported to be lower in newly diagnosed patients than in healthy donors and to be lower still in relapsed/refractory patients. Trial patients with a complete response had baseline diversity similar to that of newly diagnosed patients, while partial responders and progressors had significantly lower diversity. A significant rise by C4D1 was seen in CD4+ but not CD8+ TCR diversity (p=0.0027 vs p=0.16), with the rise being most apparent in complete responders (p=0.02). The study was restricted to a single clinical trial cohort, and the causes of repertoire differences, possibly disease activity or prior therapy, were left undefined.

The Qiagen DNeasy kit was used to extract genomic DNA both from unsorted PBMCs and from the negatively selected CD4+ and CD8+ fractions. Using primers that anneal to V and J segments, immunoSEQ multiplex PCR amplified the TCR beta CDR3 regions. A synthetic immune receptor repertoire was used to minimize amplification bias, and any remaining bias was removed computationally after sequencing. The source study handled its data this way. Custom Python scripts were used to quantify repertoire diversity as the Shannon entropy index. Unsorted, CD4+ and CD8+ repertoires were examined separately, except in combined analyses, for which CD4+ and CD8+ sequences were merged in silico. Clonal expansion was defined as a frequency increase of at least 2-fold after treatment compared with C1D1, and clones undetected at baseline were assigned a pseudocount of 0.5. Singleton clones were defined as clones with 0 or 1 copy at C1D1, and non-singleton clones were defined as clones with 2 or more copies. Clones expanded in unsorted samples were labelled as CD4+, CD8+ or unknown by matching protein sequences in sorted samples from the same patient. Wilcoxon tests on paired samples were used to test changes in diversity from C1D1 to C4D1. TCRdb obtained this table from immuneACCESS and retained in-frame rearrangements with V and J assigned. These tables miss some clones; where compared with another copy, unresolved V genes account for less than half of the shortfall, and the remainder is unexplained. That table gives V, J and clone size, and the DNA gave D and trimming. The sample data list approximately 65,000 clones, and just over 90% of these were observed just once. The ten largest clones represent more than 7.5% of the sample.

The CDR3 runs 14 amino acids, cysteine and phenylalanine included. The kept DNA is CDR3 alone, 42 bases in frame from the first base. V is cut back by 0 bases and J by 7 bases, with 2 bases in the junction unmatched. As encoded in the germline V gene, CDR1 is SGDLS while CDR2 is YYNGEE. This sample comprised peripheral blood mononuclear cells (PBMCs), obtained before the fourth cycle of nivolumab. The sequence came from a human donor with classical Hodgkin lymphoma. The chain employs TRBV9 and TRBJ2-7; a stretch of 12 junction bases matches TRBD2. CDR3 sequence: CASSVGLAGVEQYF. The DNA reads as follows: TGTGCCAGCAGCGTAGGACTAGCGGGAGTAGAGCAGTACTTC.